This T cell receptor (beta chain) was obtained from a study of radiation and T cells in renal cell carcinoma. TCRdb's copy holds only in-frame clones and misses some; the assay was immunoSEQ multiplex PCR. The sample records over 90,000 clones, around 83% being singletons. Stated time point: blood 4 weeks post-SBRT, at nephrectomy. Treatment: 15 Gy SBRT to primary tumor, nephrectomy 4 weeks later. This clone appeared a single time. The V gene lost 0 bases and the J gene lost 8 bases, with 16 bases spanning the gap. The germline CDR1 and CDR2 sequences are MGHDK and SYGVNS. The CDR3 runs to 16 residues.

The V and J genes are TRBV25-1 and TRBJ1-4; D is perhaps TRBD1 (5 bases). The source is a man aged 60 to 75 with renal cell carcinoma. Material: blood, obtained from a patient whose treatment included radiotherapy and nephrectomy. The CDR3 DNA sequence: TGTGCCAGCAGTGAATATGAAGGGGTTAGTTGGGAAAAACTGTTTTTT. Its protein product is CASSEYEGVSWEKLFF.